The T cell receptor beta chain under discussion was sequenced for a study of PD-1 blockade in classical Hodgkin lymphoma. The CDR3 sequence is 14 residues long. The germline V gene has CDR1 SGHTA and CDR2 FQGNSA. Deletions cut 1 base from V and 0 bases from J, with 6 bases between. Comment on this clone: Its antigen is undetermined.

Sample time point: cycle 4 day 1 (C4D1), after 6 weeks of nivolumab. The patients all showed relapse after autologous stem cell transplantation, while their brentuximab vedotin exposure varied. Complete response, partial response or progressive disease constituted the best responses recorded. General observations from the study: CD8+ TCR diversity did not rise significantly by C4D1, unlike CD4+. No one has yet defined what causes the repertoire differences, which may be disease activity or prior therapy. It was among complete responders that baseline diversity resembled that of newly diagnosed patients.

Libraries were prepared by immunoSEQ multiplex PCR; TCRdb keeps only in-frame clonotypes and omits some of them. This table has some 33,000 clones, roughly four fifths appearing once. The TCR comes from a human donor with classical Hodgkin lymphoma. The starting material was peripheral blood mononuclear cells (PBMCs), obtained before the fourth cycle of nivolumab. The chain uses TRBV7-2 and TRBJ1-1; TRBD1 is a possible D gene (5 bases). This CDR3 is CASSLGGVNTEAFF. Here the CDR3 DNA reads TGTGCCAGCAGCTTAGGAGGGGTGAACACTGAAGCTTTCTTT.